This T cell receptor beta chain was sequenced during a study of identical twins. TCRdb re-called the 5' RACE reads through MiXCR, storing one row per CDR3 protein. The sample shows 450,000 to 650,000 distinct CDR3 sequences, more than 9% of them seen only once. Study results and caveats: Out-of-frame alpha sequences common to twins exhibited an excess of low generation probability. Without tracking the same donors, conclusions rested on cross-sectional statistical analysis. Beta out-of-frame sequences showed weaker excess sharing between twins.

This clonotype was seen at least ten times. The antigen remains undetermined. CDR1 and CDR2 (germline): MNHEY, SVGEGT. V trimming: 5 bases; J trimming: 1 base; junction bases outside the gene matches: 10. The CDR3 extends over 16 amino acids. The data also belong to a second study, concerning yellow fever vaccine responses in identical twins. That report adds: The authors reported partly convergent, partly personalized vaccine responses in identical twins.

The sequencing sample was made of PBMCs. The sequence derives from a woman aged 18-29 years in good health. This rearrangement joins TRBV6-2 or TRBV6-3 to TRBJ2-7, with 8 nucleotides matching TRBD2. Here the CDR3 DNA reads TGTGCCAGCAGTCTAGCGGGCGGAGCCTCTTCCTACGAGCAGTACTTC. This translates into CASSLAGGASSYEQYF.